Below are 32 T cell receptor beta chains sequenced from a single sample in a study of blood T cell repertoires in COVID-19. Assay used: immunoSEQ multiplex PCR; TCRdb lists only in-frame clones, some missing. Here the sample spans over 150,000 clones, 80% to 90% being singletons. The sequenced material came from peripheral blood. Receptors were obtained from an older woman who had recovered from COVID-19.

In its sample, this clone was seen once. The chain uses TRBV7-9 and TRBJ2-3, with 13 bases fitting TRBD2. This CDR3 region has 20 residues. The germline V gene encodes CDR1 SEHNR and CDR2 FQNEAQ (reference sequence). Trimming took 5 bases from V and 8 from J; bases not matched to a gene: 22. The CDR3 protein is CASSRGRLAGGPRVYVTQYF. CDR3 nucleotides: TGTGCCAGCAGCCGGGGCCGACTAGCGGGGGGCCCTAGGGTGTACGTTACGCAGTATTTT.

The rearrangement links TRBV6-6 to TRBJ1-2, with D unresolved. The germline CDR1 and CDR2 sequences are MNHNY and SVGAGI (reference sequence). The V end was cut by 2 bases, the J end by 5 bases, with 6 bases between. The CDR3 loop spans 12 amino acids. The DNA for the CDR3 is TGTGCCAGCAGTTACCCGCAGTATGGCTACACCTTC. As protein: CASSYPQYGYTF.

V gene TRBV10-3 combines with J gene TRBJ1-5, with 7 bases identical to TRBD1. The CDR3 loop spans 13 amino acids. With V trimmed by 10 bases and J by 5 bases, 8 bases remained unmatched. From germline, CDR1 is ENHRY and CDR2 SYGVKD. The chain's CDR3 is CATVQGPDQPQHF. CDR3 in DNA: TGTGCCACCGTACAGGGGCCGGATCAGCCCCAGCATTTT.

Concerning this clone itself: This specimen includes other DNA sequences encoding the same CDR3. CDR3 nucleotide sequence: TGTGCCAGCAGCCAACGAGAGACCCAGTACTTC. This encodes CASSQRETQYF. The chain links TRBV3-1 (or the pseudogene TRBV3-2) to TRBJ2-5; no clear D. V was shortened by 2 bases and J by 4 bases, with 2 bases between the two germline ends. The CDR3 loop spans 11 amino acids. CDR1 LGHDT and CDR2 YNNKEL come from the germline V gene (reference sequence).

Remarks on this clone: This specimen includes other DNA sequences encoding the same CDR3. This chain uses TRBV5-1 with TRBJ2-5; D uncertain. The length of the CDR3 is 13 residues. Looked up from germline, CDR1 is SGHRS and CDR2 is YFSETQ. The V gene lost 0 bases and the J gene lost 2 bases, with 5 bases spanning the gap. CDR3 bases: TGCGCCAGCAGCTTGGGTCAACAAGAGACCCAGTACTTC. Protein sequence: CASSLGQQETQYF.

The V gene is TRBV14, the J gene TRBJ2-3; no clear D. Germline V gene sequence: CDR1 SGHDN, CDR2 FVKESK. The CDR3 consists of 16 residues. The V gene lost 4 bases and the J gene lost 0 bases, with 14 bases spanning the gap. In DNA form, the CDR3 reads TGTGCCAGCAGCCCAAATCGTATTACTAGCACAGATACGCAGTATTTT. Translated, it gives CASSPNRITSTDTQYF.

CDR3 amino acids: CASSHLPGQGYEQYF. Here the CDR3 DNA reads TGCGCCAGCAGCCACTTACCCGGACAGGGCTACGAGCAGTACTTC. This rearrangement joins TRBV4-1 to TRBJ2-7; 8 nucleotides align to TRBD1. Per germline, CDR1 MGHRA and CDR2 YSYEKL. CDR3 length equals 15 residues. The junction had 7 bases not matched to a gene; V was cut back by 3 bases and J by 3 bases.

The chain links TRBV4-1 to TRBJ2-6, with D hard to call. The CDR3 has 17 residues. CDR1 and CDR2 from the germline V gene are MGHRA and YSYEKL. Trimming left V 1 base short and J 1 base short, with 11 bases between. The CDR3: CASSQVAVRSGANVLTF. The CDR3 DNA reads TGCGCCAGCAGCCAAGTGGCAGTACGATCTGGGGCCAACGTCCTGACTTTC.

There are a few counts of this clone. This chain uses TRBV2 with TRBJ1-1; D is perhaps TRBD1 (6 bases). In germline, CDR1 is SNHLY, CDR2 FYNNEI. There are 15 residues in the CDR3. V was clipped by 3 bases and J by 6 bases, with 17 bases between them. This chain's CDR3 is CASSDSISGDAEAFF. DNA of the CDR3: TGTGCCAGCAGTGATTCGATATCAGGGGACGCTGAAGCTTTCTTT.

Regarding this clone: One junction end disagrees with the germline gene, perhaps due to a read error. The gene calls are TRBV19 and TRBJ2-2, with a tentative D call TRBD2 (6 bases). The germline CDR1 and CDR2 sequences are LNHDA and SQIVND (reference sequence). The CDR3 loop spans 15 amino acids. In nucleotides, the CDR3 is TGTGCCAGTAGTATATGGGCGGGGAACCCCGGGGAGCTGTTTTTT. Amino acid sequence: CASSIWAGNPGELFF.

V gene TRBV21-1 combines with J gene TRBJ2-5; the table names TRBD1, a call not compared with the DNA. TRBV21-1 is termed a pseudogene. This CDR3 contains 16 residues. The CDR3 here is CASSNTGRDTQETQYF. The CDR3 nucleotides read TGTGCCAGCAGCAACACGGGCAGGGACACACAAGAGACCCAGTACTTC.

V is TRBV6-2 or TRBV6-3 and J is TRBJ2-7, with D uncertain. V was trimmed by 6 bases and J by 3 bases, leaving 6 bases between them. CDR1 and CDR2 from the germline V gene are MNHEY and SVGEGT. CDR3 length: 11 residues. CDR3 sequence (DNA): TGTGCCAGCAGCCGCTACTACGAGCAGTACTTC. This codes for CASSRYYEQYF.

The chain links TRBV5-1 to TRBJ2-7; 11 bases match TRBD1. V gave up 4 bases and J gave up 2 bases; unmatched junction bases: 5. CDR3 size: 15 residues. CDR1 and CDR2 (germline): SGHRS, YFSETQ. The DNA for the CDR3 is TGCGCCAGCAGCCCTGGACAGGGGGCAACCTACGAGCAGTACTTC. Translated, it gives CASSPGQGATYEQYF.

The chain combines TRBV12-3 or TRBV12-4 with TRBJ1-4; D unresolved. CDR3 size: 13 residues. Trimming removed 5 bases at V and 8 bases at J, with 12 bases between. CDR3 sequence: CASSPLDGEKLFF. Here the CDR3 DNA reads TGTGCCAGCAGTCCCCTCGACGGGGAAAAACTGTTTTTT.

V usage is TRBV9 and J usage is TRBJ2-3; possible D gene TRBD2, 6 bases. This CDR3 has 14 amino acids. V dropped 3 bases and J dropped 8 bases, with 16 bases sitting between them. Germline CDR1 is SGDLS and CDR2 is YYNGEE. CDR3 bases: TGTGCCAGCAGCGAAAGCCCCCTAGCGCTTACGCAGTATTTT. Protein product: CASSESPLALTQYF.

CDR3 in amino acids: CASTGPGQGTGELFF. For the CDR3, the DNA is TGTGCCAGCACAGGGCCGGGACAGGGGACCGGGGAGCTGTTTTTT. The V gene is TRBV28, the J gene TRBJ2-2; 10 nucleotides line up with TRBD1. This CDR3 region has 15 residues. CDR1 is MDHEN, CDR2 SYDVKM, per germline. V was clipped by 7 bases and J by 5 bases; unmatched bases: 7.

The chain links TRBV7-9 to TRBJ1-3, with 8 nucleotides matching TRBD1. Per the germline V gene, CDR1 is SEHNR and CDR2 is FQNEAQ (reference sequence). The ends lost 5 bases at V and 0 bases at J; junction bases unmatched: 12. The CDR3 is 18 residues long. CDR3 sequence: CASSQPETGASSGNTIYF. DNA of the CDR3: TGTGCCAGCAGCCAACCCGAGACAGGGGCCAGCTCTGGAAACACCATATATTTT.

The chain is built from TRBV6-5 and TRBJ1-4, with TRBD1 matching 10 bases. J lost 7 bases, V lost 8 bases, and 4 bases had no gene match. This CDR3 spans 13 amino acids. Germline loops: CDR1 MNHEY, CDR2 SVGAGI. The CDR3 region has the DNA TGTGCCAGCCGACAGGGGGCGCGTGAAAAACTGTTTTTT. This sequence encodes CASRQGAREKLFF.

The chain joins TRBV10-2 to TRBJ1-1, with 12 bases fitting TRBD1. Germline loops: CDR1 WSHSY, CDR2 SAAADI. The J segment lost 1 base and the V segment lost 11 bases, leaving 8 bases of the junction unmatched. The CDR3 runs to 15 residues. The CDR3 sequence is CAVSSGQGANTEAFF. DNA of the CDR3: TGCGCCGTTTCATCGGGACAGGGGGCGAACACTGAAGCTTTCTTT.

This clone has a handful of counts. This specimen includes other DNA sequences encoding the same CDR3. This chain links TRBV5-1 with TRBJ1-2; perhaps TRBD1 as D (5 bases). Trimming stripped 0 bases from V and 2 bases from J, with 8 bases between. Germline loops: CDR1 SGHRS, CDR2 YFSETQ. CDR3 length: 14 amino acids. The CDR3 DNA reads TGCGCCAGCAGCTTGGCGGGGGGAAACTATGGCTACACCTTC. It translates to CASSLAGGNYGYTF.

This sequence joins TRBV11-2 and TRBJ2-3; 8 bases map to TRBD2. J was trimmed by 0 bases and V by 1 base; bases with no gene match: 3. CDR3 length: 16 amino acids. Germline lookup yields CDR1 SGHAT and CDR2 FQNNGV. The DNA of the CDR3 is TGTGCCAGCAGCTTAGCTCTAGCGGGTAGCACAGATACGCAGTATTTT. Translation: CASSLALAGSTDTQYF. The full variable domain, in which reference TRBV11-2 and TRBJ2-3 provide the parts outside the CDR3, is EAGVAQSPRYKIIEKRQSVAFWCNPISGHATLYWYQQILGQGPKLLIQFQNNGVVDDSQLPKDRFSAERLKGVDSTLKIQPAKLEDSAVYLCASSLALAGSTDTQYFGPGTRLTVL.

The chain uses TRBV28 and TRBJ2-6; TRBD1 aligns across 9 bases. There are 17 residues in the CDR3. J was trimmed by 2 bases and V by 5 bases; bases with no gene match: 7. Per the germline V gene, CDR1 is MDHEN and CDR2 is SYDVKM. The CDR3 region is CASSPRDRAAGANVLTF. As DNA, the CDR3 is TGTGCCAGCAGTCCCCGGGACAGGGCCGCTGGGGCCAACGTCCTGACTTTC.

The V and J genes are TRBV7-3 and TRBJ1-3; 9 bases are shared with TRBD1. V was pared by 5 bases and J by 4 bases, with 9 bases of the junction left unmatched. Germline V gene data show CDR1 as SGHTA and CDR2 as FQGTGA. The CDR3 loop spans 16 amino acids. DNA for the CDR3: TGTGCCAGCAGCCCCCAACCACAGGGGGCAGGAAACACCATATATTTT. It encodes CASSPQPQGAGNTIYF.

The rearrangement joins TRBV27 to TRBJ2-7; 8 positions match TRBD2. Trimming cost V 7 bases and J 5 bases; bases outside gene matches: 10. The CDR3 is made up of 14 amino acids. The germline V gene has CDR1 MNHEY and CDR2 SMNVEV (reference sequence). DNA for the CDR3: TGTGCCAGCAAGAATGCGGGGGGATTAAACGAGCAGTACTTC. Amino acids: CASKNAGGLNEQYF.

The chain couples TRBV3-1 (or the pseudogene TRBV3-2) to TRBJ2-2, with D unclear. Germline CDR1 and CDR2: LGHDT and YNNKEL (reference sequence). The CDR3 consists of 14 residues. Trimming cost V 0 bases and J 4 bases, with 6 bases left between them. CDR3 residues: CASSQDYSTGELFF. CDR3 sequence (DNA): TGTGCCAGCAGCCAAGATTATTCCACCGGGGAGCTGTTTTTT.

This clone was seen only once. The chain uses TRBV6-1 and TRBJ2-5, with 12 bases lining up with TRBD1. J gave up 4 bases and V 0 bases, and 9 bases lay outside the gene matches. Germline V gives CDR1 MNHNS, CDR2 SASEGT. This CDR3 is built from 18 residues. CDR3 amino acids: CASSEALRDRGLGETQYF. As DNA, the CDR3 is TGTGCCAGCAGTGAAGCGCTTCGGGACAGGGGGCTTGGAGAGACCCAGTACTTC.

This chain uses TRBV10-2 with TRBJ1-1; TRBD1 agrees at 7 bases. Germline V lookup: CDR1 WSHSY, CDR2 SAAADI. This CDR3 has 14 residues. The V gene end was trimmed by 7 bases and the J gene end by 4 bases; junction bases not matched to a gene: 9. CDR3: CASTLTGQGTEAFF. The CDR3 DNA follows: TGCGCCAGCACCCTGACAGGGCAGGGCACTGAAGCTTTCTTT.

This chain joins TRBV15 and TRBJ2-5; 8 bases align to TRBD2. Germline V gene lookup returns CDR1 LNHNV and CDR2 YYDKDF (reference sequence). V lost 0 bases to trimming and J lost 4 bases; unmatched junction nucleotides: 13. The CDR3 sequence is 18 residues long. DNA of the CDR3: TGTGCCACCAGCAGAGATCCAGGAGGACTAGCTGTAGGAGAGACCCAGTACTTC. It specifies CATSRDPGGLAVGETQYF.

A few counts support this clone. The chain links TRBV4-1 to TRBJ2-5; possibly TRBD1 for D (6 bases). The V end lost 4 bases, the J end lost 1 base, and 10 bases lay between the germline ends. This CDR3 spans 14 amino acids. Germline loops: CDR1 MGHRA, CDR2 YSYEKL. CDR3 amino acids: CASSPQGSQETQYF. CDR3 in DNA: TGCGCCAGCAGCCCCCAGGGGAGCCAAGAGACCCAGTACTTC.

V is TRBV5-4 and J is TRBJ2-3, with D perhaps matching TRBD1 (5 bases). This CDR3 is built from 12 residues. Germline assignment: CDR1 SGHNT and CDR2 YYREEE (reference sequence). The V end was cut by 0 bases, the J end by 8 bases, with 7 bases between. CDR3 region: CASSLDRSTQYF. In nucleotides, the CDR3 is TGTGCCAGCAGCTTGGACAGGAGTACGCAGTATTTT.

This clone was detected a few times. The chain uses TRBV5-1 and TRBJ2-3; a possible D gene is TRBD2 (5 bases). Per the germline V gene, CDR1 is SGHRS and CDR2 is YFSETQ. V was shortened by 2 bases and J by 5 bases, with 6 bases between the two germline ends. The CDR3 covers 12 residues. CDR3 sequence (DNA): TGCGCCAGCAGCTTTAGCGAAGATACGCAGTATTTT. It translates to CASSFSEDTQYF.

The CDR3 DNA follows: TGTGCCAGCGGCGCTTTCGTAGCGGGGAGCTCCTACAATGAGCAGTTCTTC. This sequence encodes CASGAFVAGSSYNEQFF. This chain joins TRBV2 and TRBJ2-1; 8 bases map to TRBD2. The CDR3 totals 17 residues. CDR1 is SNHLY, CDR2 FYNNEI, per germline. The V segment lost 8 bases and the J segment 0 bases; nucleotides outside the gene matches: 12. Using reference TRBV2 and TRBJ2-1 for the parts outside the CDR3, the full variable domain is EPEVTQTPSHQVTQMGQEVILRCVPISNHLYFYWYRQILGQKVEFLVSFYNNEISEKSEIFDDQFSVERPDGSNFTLKIRSTKLEDSAMYFCASGAFVAGSSYNEQFFGPGTRLTVL.